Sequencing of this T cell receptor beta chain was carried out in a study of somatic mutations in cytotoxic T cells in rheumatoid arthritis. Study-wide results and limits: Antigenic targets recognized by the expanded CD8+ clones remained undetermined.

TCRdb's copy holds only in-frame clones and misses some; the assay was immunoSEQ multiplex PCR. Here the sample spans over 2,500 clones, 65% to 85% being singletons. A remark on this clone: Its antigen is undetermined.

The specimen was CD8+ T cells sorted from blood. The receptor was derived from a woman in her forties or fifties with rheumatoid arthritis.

The chain's CDR3 is CASSTDRGRQPQHF. CDR3 in DNA: TGTGCCAGCAGCACAGACAGGGGGCGTCAGCCCCAGCATTTT. This sequence joins TRBV7-9 and TRBJ1-5; 10 bases align to TRBD1. V shed 5 bases and J 6 bases; nucleotides not matched to a gene: 4. CDR3 length: 14 residues. CDR1 and CDR2 from the germline V gene are SEHNR and FQNEAQ (reference sequence).